This TCR beta chain emerged from a study of patients and donors after allogeneic stem cell transplantation (dated by TCRdb to about 2020). Receptor amplification or capture employed RT-PCR. Sequencing used a NextSeq 550. TCRdb applied fastp at Q25 and MiXCR to the public reads, then kept only in-frame beta chains. Each CDR3 protein appears once, grouped with its most common genes and DNA. A total of approximately 90,000 distinct CDR3 sequences appear in this sample, 4% to 5% of them only once. The ten largest account for about 2.8% of the sample. This clonotype was observed many times. Its recognized antigen is unknown. Within one base of it there is no much larger clone, and no base qualities were kept. The source of this sequence is a human donor who was either an allogeneic HSCT recipient or a stem cell or donor lymphocyte infusion donor (not recorded which). It is not recorded whose cells these are; they may come from a transplant donor. Specimen: blood, either unsorted or a sorted T cell fraction (not recorded which).

At the DNA level, the sequence is TGCAGTGGGGCGACAGGGCCCTACAATGAGCAGTTCTTC. Its translation is CSGATGPYNEQFF. The chain is assembled from TRBV20-1 and TRBJ2-1; the junction holds 7 bases that match TRBD1. Unmatched junction bases come to 5, with V trimmed by 7 bases and J by 2 bases. Spanning cysteine to phenylalanine, the CDR3 consists of 13 amino acids. The CDR3 DNA has 39 bases and is translated from base 1. CDR1 is given as DFQATT and CDR2 as SNEGSKA, both from the germline V gene (reference sequence).